This T cell receptor (beta chain) was sequenced during a study of OX40 agonist ivuxolimab in advanced cancers. The data were produced by immunoSEQ multiplex PCR, yet TCRdb's version contains in-frame clones alone and is incomplete. The sample lists some 64,000 clones, roughly 89% occurring once. For this clone: At one of its ends the junction is not consistent with the germline gene, which may arise from a read error.

Germline CDR1 and CDR2: MGHDK and SYGVNS. The CDR3 is 15 amino acids. The chain carries TRBV25-1 and TRBJ2-1, with TRBD2 as a possible D gene (6 bases). The source material was CD4+ or CD8+ T cells sorted from blood, sampled in a trial of the OX40 agonist ivuxolimab. The clonotype was recovered from an adult with an advanced solid tumor such as melanoma, head and neck, liver or kidney cancer. The CDR3 coding sequence is TGTGCCGGCAGTCGTAGCGGAAGTTGGTACAATGAGCAGTTCTTC. Protein: CAGSRSGSWYNEQFF. The full variable domain, rest sourced from reference TRBV25-1 and TRBJ2-1, is EADIYQTPRYLVIGTGKKITLECSQTMGHDKMYWYQQDPGMELHLIHYSYGVNSTEKGDLSSESTVSRIRTEHFPLTLESARPSHTSQYLCAGSRSGSWYNEQFFGPGTRLTVL.